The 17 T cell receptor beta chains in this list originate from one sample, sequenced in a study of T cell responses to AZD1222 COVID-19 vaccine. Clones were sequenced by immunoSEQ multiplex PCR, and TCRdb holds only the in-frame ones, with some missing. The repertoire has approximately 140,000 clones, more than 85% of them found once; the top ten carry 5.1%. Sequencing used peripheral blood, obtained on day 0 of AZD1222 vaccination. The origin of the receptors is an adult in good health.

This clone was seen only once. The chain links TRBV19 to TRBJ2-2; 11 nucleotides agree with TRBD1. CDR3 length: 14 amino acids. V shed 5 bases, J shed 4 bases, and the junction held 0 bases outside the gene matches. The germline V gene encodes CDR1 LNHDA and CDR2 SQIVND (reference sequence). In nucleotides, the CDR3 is TGTGCCAGTAGTGGGACAGGGGGCACCGGGGAGCTGTTTTTT. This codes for CASSGTGGTGELFF. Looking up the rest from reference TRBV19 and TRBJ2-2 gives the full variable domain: DGGITQSPKYLFRKEGQNVTLSCEQNLNHDAMYWYRQDPGQGLRLIYYSQIVNDFQKGDIAEGYSVSREKKESFPLTVTSAQKNPTAFYLCASSGTGGTGELFFGEGSRLTVL.

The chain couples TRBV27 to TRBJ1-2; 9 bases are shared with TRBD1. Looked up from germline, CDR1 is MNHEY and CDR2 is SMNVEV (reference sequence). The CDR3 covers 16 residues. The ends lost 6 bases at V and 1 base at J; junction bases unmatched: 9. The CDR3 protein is CASSLGQGTRNYGYTF. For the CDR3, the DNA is TGTGCCAGCAGCCTGGGACAGGGAACCCGTAACTATGGCTACACCTTC.

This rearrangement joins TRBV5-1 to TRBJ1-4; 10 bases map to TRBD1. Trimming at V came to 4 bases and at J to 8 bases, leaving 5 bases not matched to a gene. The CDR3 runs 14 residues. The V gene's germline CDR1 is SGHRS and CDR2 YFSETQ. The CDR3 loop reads CASSTTGGREKLFF. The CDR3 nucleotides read TGCGCCAGCAGCACGACAGGGGGCAGGGAAAAACTGTTTTTT.

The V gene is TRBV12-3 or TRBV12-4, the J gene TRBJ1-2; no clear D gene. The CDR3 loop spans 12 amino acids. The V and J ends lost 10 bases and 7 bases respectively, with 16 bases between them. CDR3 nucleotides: TGTGCCATCCCCAAGGGAGGAGGTGGCTACACCTTC. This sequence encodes CAIPKGGGGYTF.

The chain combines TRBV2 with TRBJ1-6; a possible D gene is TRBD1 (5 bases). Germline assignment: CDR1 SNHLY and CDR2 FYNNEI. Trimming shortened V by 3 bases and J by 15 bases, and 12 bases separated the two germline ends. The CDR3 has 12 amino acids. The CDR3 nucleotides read TGTGCCAGCAGTGACCTCCAAGGGGTCCTCCACTTT. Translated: CASSDLQGVLHF.

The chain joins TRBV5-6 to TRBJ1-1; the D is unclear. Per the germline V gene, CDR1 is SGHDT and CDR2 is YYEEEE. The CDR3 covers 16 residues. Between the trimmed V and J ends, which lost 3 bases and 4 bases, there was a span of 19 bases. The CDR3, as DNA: TGTGCCAGCAGCTGGACGGGAGATGAGCGGGCCACTGAAGCTTTCTTT. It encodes CASSWTGDERATEAFF.

CDR3 in DNA: TGCGCCAGCAGCTTGAGGACCAGCCATGTGAAATATAGCAATCAGCCCCAGCATTTT. As protein: CASSLRTSHVKYSNQPQHF. The chain joins TRBV5-1 to TRBJ1-5; D remains unclear. The ends were cut back, 1 base at V and 0 bases at J, with 20 bases in the middle. Germline V CDR1 and CDR2: SGHRS, YFSETQ. This CDR3 has 19 residues.

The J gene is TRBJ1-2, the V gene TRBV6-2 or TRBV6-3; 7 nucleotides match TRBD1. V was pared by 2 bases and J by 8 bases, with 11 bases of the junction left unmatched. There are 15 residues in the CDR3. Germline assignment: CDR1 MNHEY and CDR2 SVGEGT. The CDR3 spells CASSYPSGQIGGYTF. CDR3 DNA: TGTGCCAGCAGTTACCCCTCGGGACAGATCGGAGGCTACACCTTC.

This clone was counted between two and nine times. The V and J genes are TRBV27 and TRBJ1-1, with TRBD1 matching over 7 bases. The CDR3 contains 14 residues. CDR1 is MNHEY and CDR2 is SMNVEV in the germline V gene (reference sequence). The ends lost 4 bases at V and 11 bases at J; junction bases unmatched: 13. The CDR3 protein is CASSSSSDRDTAFF. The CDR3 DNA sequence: TGTGCCAGCAGTTCTAGCTCAGACAGGGATACGGCTTTCTTT.

This CDR3 reads CSVLIRLTDTQYF. The CDR3 nucleotides read TGCAGCGTTCTGATCCGGCTCACAGATACGCAGTATTTT. The rearrangement joins TRBV29-1 to TRBJ2-3; D uncertain. The germline V and J ends were trimmed by 5 bases and 2 bases, with 11 bases remaining between them. The CDR3 has 13 amino acids. Germline V CDR1 and CDR2: SQVTM, ANQGSEA.

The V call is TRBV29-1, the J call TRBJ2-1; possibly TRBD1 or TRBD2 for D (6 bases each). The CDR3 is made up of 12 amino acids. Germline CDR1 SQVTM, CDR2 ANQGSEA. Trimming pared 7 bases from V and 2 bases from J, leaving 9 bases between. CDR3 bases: TGCAGCGGGGGGGACACCTACAATGAGCAGTTCTTC. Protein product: CSGGDTYNEQFF.

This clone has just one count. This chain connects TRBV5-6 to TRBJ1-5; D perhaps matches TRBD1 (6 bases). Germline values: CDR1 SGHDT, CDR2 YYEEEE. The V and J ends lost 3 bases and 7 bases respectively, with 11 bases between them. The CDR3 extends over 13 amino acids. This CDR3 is CASSWKGEQPQHF. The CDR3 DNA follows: TGTGCCAGCAGCTGGAAGGGGGAACAGCCCCAGCATTTT.

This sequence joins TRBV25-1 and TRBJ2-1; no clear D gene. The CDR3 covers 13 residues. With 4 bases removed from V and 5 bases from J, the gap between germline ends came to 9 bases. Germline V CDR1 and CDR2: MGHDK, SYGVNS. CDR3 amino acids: CASSVGFNNEQFF. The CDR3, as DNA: TGTGCCAGCAGTGTGGGCTTTAACAATGAGCAGTTCTTC.

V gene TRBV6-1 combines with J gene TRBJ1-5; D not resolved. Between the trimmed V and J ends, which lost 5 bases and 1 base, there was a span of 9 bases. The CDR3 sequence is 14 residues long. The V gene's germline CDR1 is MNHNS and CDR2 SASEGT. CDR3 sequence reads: CASSSGESNQPQHF. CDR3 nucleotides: TGTGCCAGCAGTTCTGGGGAGAGCAATCAGCCCCAGCATTTT.

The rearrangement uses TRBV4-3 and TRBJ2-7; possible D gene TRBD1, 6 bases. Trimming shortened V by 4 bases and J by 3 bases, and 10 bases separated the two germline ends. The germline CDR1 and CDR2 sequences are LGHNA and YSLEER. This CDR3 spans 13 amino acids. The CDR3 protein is CASSRGQFYEQYF. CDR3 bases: TGCGCCAGCAGCCGAGGACAGTTCTACGAGCAGTACTTC.

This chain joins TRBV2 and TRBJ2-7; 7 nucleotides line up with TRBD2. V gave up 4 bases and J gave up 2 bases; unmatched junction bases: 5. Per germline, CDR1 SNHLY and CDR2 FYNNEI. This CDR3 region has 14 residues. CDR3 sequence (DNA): TGTGCCAGCAGTGCGGCAGGGACTACCTACGAGCAGTACTTC. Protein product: CASSAAGTTYEQYF.

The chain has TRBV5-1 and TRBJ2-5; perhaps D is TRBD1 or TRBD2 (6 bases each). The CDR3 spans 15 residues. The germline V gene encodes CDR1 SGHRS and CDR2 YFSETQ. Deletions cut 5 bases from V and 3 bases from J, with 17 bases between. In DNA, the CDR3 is TGCGCCAGCAGGAACAGGGTTAGGGAGGAAGAGACCCAGTACTTC. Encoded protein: CASRNRVREEETQYF.